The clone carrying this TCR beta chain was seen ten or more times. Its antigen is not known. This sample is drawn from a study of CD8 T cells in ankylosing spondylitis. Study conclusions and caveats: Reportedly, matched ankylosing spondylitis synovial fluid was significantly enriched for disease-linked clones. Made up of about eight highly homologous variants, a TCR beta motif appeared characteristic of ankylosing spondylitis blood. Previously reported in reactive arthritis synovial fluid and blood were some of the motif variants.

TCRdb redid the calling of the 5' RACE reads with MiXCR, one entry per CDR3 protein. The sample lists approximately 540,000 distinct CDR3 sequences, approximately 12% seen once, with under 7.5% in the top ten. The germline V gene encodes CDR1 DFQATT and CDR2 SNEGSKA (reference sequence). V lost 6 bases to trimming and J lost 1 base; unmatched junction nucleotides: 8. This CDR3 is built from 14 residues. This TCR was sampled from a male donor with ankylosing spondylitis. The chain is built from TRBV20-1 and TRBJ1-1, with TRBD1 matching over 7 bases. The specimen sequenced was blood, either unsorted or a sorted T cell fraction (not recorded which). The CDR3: CSAPNRGRNTEAFF. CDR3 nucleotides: TGCAGTGCACCGAACAGGGGTCGGAACACTGAAGCTTTCTTT.